Given below is one T cell receptor beta chain in context. Its target is not known. This entry is derived from a study of a mutant IDH1 vaccine in newly diagnosed glioma. Study-level information: It was radiotherapy, temozolomide, or both that patients received previously, with most receiving both.

The CDR3 has 15 amino acids. CDR1 is MNHEY, CDR2 SMNVEV, per germline (reference sequence). Deletions cut 3 bases from V and 1 base from J, with 9 bases between. Libraries were prepared by immunoSEQ multiplex PCR; TCRdb keeps only in-frame clonotypes and omits some of them. The table lists just under 45,000 clones, around 93% of them singletons, with roughly 4% in the top ten. Documented time point: week 23, last vaccination. Mutant IDH1 20-mer peptide, at 300 ug, made up each vaccine dose, with topical imiquimod. Sample: PBMCs, taken from a glioma patient whose treatment included an IDH1 peptide vaccine. The origin of this receptor is a man aged 50 to 59 with glioma. The V gene is TRBV27, the J gene TRBJ1-4; D not resolved. The DNA of the CDR3 is TGTGCCAGCAGTTTCGGTGGCAGAACTAATGAAAAACTGTTTTTT. Its translation is CASSFGGRTNEKLFF.